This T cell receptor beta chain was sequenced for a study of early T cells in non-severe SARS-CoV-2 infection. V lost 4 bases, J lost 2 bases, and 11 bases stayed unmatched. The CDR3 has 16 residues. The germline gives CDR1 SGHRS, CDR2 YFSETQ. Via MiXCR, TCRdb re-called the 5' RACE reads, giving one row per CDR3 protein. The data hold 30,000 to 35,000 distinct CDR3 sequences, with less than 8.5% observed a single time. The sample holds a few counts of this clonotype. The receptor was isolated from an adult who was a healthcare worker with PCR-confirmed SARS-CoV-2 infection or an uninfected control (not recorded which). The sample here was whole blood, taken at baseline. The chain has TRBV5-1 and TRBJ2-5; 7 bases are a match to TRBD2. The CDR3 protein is CASSPAGTTGQETQYF. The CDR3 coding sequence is TGCGCCAGCAGCCCCGCCGGGACTACCGGACAAGAGACCCAGTACTTC.